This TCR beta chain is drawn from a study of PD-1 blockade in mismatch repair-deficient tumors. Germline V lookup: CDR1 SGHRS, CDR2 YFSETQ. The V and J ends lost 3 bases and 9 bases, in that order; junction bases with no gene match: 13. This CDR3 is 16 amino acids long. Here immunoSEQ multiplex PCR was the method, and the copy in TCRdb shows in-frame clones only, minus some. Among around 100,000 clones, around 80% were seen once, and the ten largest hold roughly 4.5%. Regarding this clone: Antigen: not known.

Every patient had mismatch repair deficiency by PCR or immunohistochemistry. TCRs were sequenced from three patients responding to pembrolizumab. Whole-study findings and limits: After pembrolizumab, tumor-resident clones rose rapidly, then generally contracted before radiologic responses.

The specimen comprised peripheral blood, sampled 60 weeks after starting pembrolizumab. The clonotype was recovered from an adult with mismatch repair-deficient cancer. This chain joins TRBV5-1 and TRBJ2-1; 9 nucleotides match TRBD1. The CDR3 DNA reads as TGCGCCAGCAGCTCCAACGCCGGGACAGGGAGTGTTGAGCAGTTCTTC. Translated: CASSSNAGTGSVEQFF.